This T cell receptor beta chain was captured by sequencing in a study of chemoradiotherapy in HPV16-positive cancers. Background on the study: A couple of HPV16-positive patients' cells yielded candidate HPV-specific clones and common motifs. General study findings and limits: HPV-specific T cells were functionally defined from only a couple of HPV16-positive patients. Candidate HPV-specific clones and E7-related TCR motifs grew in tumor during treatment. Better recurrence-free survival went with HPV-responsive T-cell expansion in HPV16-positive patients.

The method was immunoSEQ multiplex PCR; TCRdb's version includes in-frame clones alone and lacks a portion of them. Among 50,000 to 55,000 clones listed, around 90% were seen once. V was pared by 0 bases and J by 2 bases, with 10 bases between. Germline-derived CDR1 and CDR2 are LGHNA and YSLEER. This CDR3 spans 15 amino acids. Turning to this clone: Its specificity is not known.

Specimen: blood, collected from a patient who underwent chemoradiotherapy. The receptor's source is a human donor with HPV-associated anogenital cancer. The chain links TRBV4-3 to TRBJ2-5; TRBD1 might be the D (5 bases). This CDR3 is CASSQDWTSQETQYF. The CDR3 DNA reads TGCGCCAGCAGCCAAGATTGGACAAGTCAAGAGACCCAGTACTTC.